What follows are 10 T cell receptor beta chains derived from one specimen sequenced in a study of siplizumab effects on memory and regulatory T cells. Sequencing used immunoSEQ multiplex PCR; TCRdb keeps in-frame clones, though not all of them. The sample comprises about 56,000 clones, 95% to 98% of which are singletons, and 0.9% to 1.2% rests with the top ten. Sequencing was carried out using naive CD8+ T cells sorted from blood. These receptors originate from a human donor in good health.

The chain links TRBV6-1 to TRBJ2-1; the D gene could be TRBD1 or TRBD2 (5 bases each). Germline V lookup: CDR1 MNHNS, CDR2 SASEGT. V was clipped by 3 bases and J by 8 bases, with 11 bases between them. The CDR3 is 13 residues long. The CDR3 reads CASSEGPADEQFF. The CDR3, as DNA: TGTGCCAGCAGTGAGGGACCGGCGGATGAGCAGTTCTTC.

V and J are TRBV16 and TRBJ2-7; TRBD1 agrees at 7 bases. The CDR3 totals 13 residues. The V segment lost 8 bases and the J segment 2 bases; nucleotides outside the gene matches: 6. Germline V CDR1 and CDR2: KGHSY, FQNENV. Here the CDR3 DNA reads TGTGCCAGCCGCCCCACAGGGGCCTACGAGCAGTACTTC. The encoded protein is CASRPTGAYEQYF.

V is TRBV2 and J is TRBJ2-5; TRBD2 matches 10 bases. The germline V gene encodes CDR1 SNHLY and CDR2 FYNNEI. The CDR3 is 14 residues long. The V gene end was trimmed by 6 bases and the J gene end by 1 base; junction bases not matched to a gene: 2. The DNA for the CDR3 is TGTGCCAGCAGCGGACTAGCGGTCCAAGAGACCCAGTACTTC. It specifies CASSGLAVQETQYF.

This chain connects TRBV29-1 to TRBJ1-1; D might be TRBD1 (5 bases). V lost 4 bases and J lost 2, with 8 bases in between. The CDR3 loop spans 12 amino acids. CDR1 is SQVTM and CDR2 is ANQGSEA in the germline V gene. This CDR3 is CSVAGTNTEAFF. The CDR3 DNA reads TGCAGCGTTGCGGGGACCAACACTGAAGCTTTCTTT.

This clone was seen once. The genes are TRBV7-2 and TRBJ1-1; D is ambiguous. Per germline, CDR1 SGHTA and CDR2 FQGNSA. V lost 1 base, J lost 0 bases, and 9 bases lay in between. This CDR3 comprises 15 residues. The CDR3 DNA sequence: TGTGCCAGCAGCTTAGAGTCAGACCTGAACACTGAAGCTTTCTTT. Its protein product is CASSLESDLNTEAFF.

The chain recombines TRBV5-1 with TRBJ1-1; no reliable D call. CDR3 length: 14 amino acids. Trimming removed 0 bases at V and 2 bases at J, with 8 bases between. Germline CDR1 and CDR2: SGHRS and YFSETQ. The CDR3 bases are TGCGCCAGCAGCTTGGTTCCGGGCAACACTGAAGCTTTCTTT. Protein: CASSLVPGNTEAFF.

As DNA, the CDR3 is TGTGCCAGCAGCTCGCGGGGAGCCGGGGAGCTGTTTTTT. This translates into CASSSRGAGELFF. This chain joins TRBV5-5 and TRBJ2-2; a possible D gene is TRBD2 (6 bases). The CDR3 is made up of 13 amino acids. Trimming left V 3 bases short and J 6 bases short, with 9 bases between. The germline V gene has CDR1 SGHKS and CDR2 YYEKEE (reference sequence).

This clone was seen just once. The rearrangement uses TRBV9 and TRBJ2-7; unclear D gene. Germline V CDR1 and CDR2: SGDLS, YYNGEE. This CDR3 is built from 15 residues. V was cut by 0 bases and J by 2 bases, with 12 bases left in between. CDR3 protein: CASSVAGSPAYEQYF. In nucleotides, the CDR3 is TGTGCCAGCAGCGTAGCTGGGTCACCGGCCTACGAGCAGTACTTC.

V and J are TRBV4-1 and TRBJ2-1; unclear D gene. CDR1 MGHRA and CDR2 YSYEKL come from the germline V gene. V lost 0 bases and J 6 bases, leaving 6 bases between the germline ends. The CDR3 has 13 amino acids. The chain's CDR3 is CASSQDPVNEQFF. CDR3 DNA sequence: TGCGCCAGCAGCCAAGATCCGGTCAATGAGCAGTTCTTC.

The chain links TRBV30 to TRBJ1-1; 9 nucleotides align to TRBD1. V gave up 3 bases and J gave up 8 bases; unmatched junction bases: 7. Looked up from germline, CDR1 is GTSNPN and CDR2 is SVGIG (reference sequence). The CDR3 loop spans 13 amino acids. The CDR3: CAWRPWTGEEAFF. DNA for the CDR3: TGTGCCTGGAGGCCCTGGACAGGGGAAGAAGCTTTCTTT.